Listed below are T cell receptor beta chains from one sample, sequenced in a study of blood T cell repertoires in COVID-19. Measured with immunoSEQ multiplex PCR; TCRdb has only the in-frame clones, and not every one. The data show 95,000 to 100,000 clones, approximately 84% seen once. Sequenced material: peripheral blood. These receptors came from a man in his sixties or seventies with acute or convalescent COVID-19. The CDR3 runs from the conserved cysteine through the conserved F or W. The order of the fields is V gene, D gene, clone size, J gene, CDR3 DNA, CDR3 protein. A D gene is named only where the DNA matches it firmly. For some rows the clone size is stated as once, few or many, or as a class when expanded; others skip it.

V gene: TRBV25-1; D gene: TRBD2; clone size: -; J gene: TRBJ2-5; CDR3 DNA: TGTGCCAGCAGTGGGACTAGCGGGGCCGAGACCCAGTACTTC; CDR3 protein: CASSGTSGAETQYF
V gene: TRBV18; D gene: -; clone size: -; J gene: TRBJ2-5; CDR3 DNA: TGTGCCAGCTCACCCCTCCAGGACCAAGAGACCCAGTACTTC; CDR3 protein: CASSPLQDQETQYF
V gene: TRBV7-9; D gene: -; clone size: -; J gene: TRBJ1-1; CDR3 DNA: TGTGCCAGCAGCTTACAGGGGCTGGACACTGAAGCTTTCTTT; CDR3 protein: CASSLQGLDTEAFF
V gene: TRBV7-6; D gene: -; clone size: -; J gene: TRBJ1-2; CDR3 DNA: TGTGCCAGCAGTGACCGGACACGCTATGGCTACACCTTC; CDR3 protein: CASSDRTRYGYTF
V gene: TRBV7-8; D gene: TRBD1; clone size: -; J gene: TRBJ1-5; CDR3 DNA: TGTGCCAGCAGCCAACGGGGGACAGCTCGGGATCAGCCCCAGCATTTT; CDR3 protein: CASSQRGTARDQPQHF
V gene: TRBV5-5; D gene: TRBD1; clone size: -; J gene: TRBJ1-1; CDR3 DNA: TGTGCCAGCAGCTTCCGGGACAGGGCGGGGGGAACCACTGAAGCTTTCTTT; CDR3 protein: CASSFRDRAGGTTEAFF
V gene: TRBV27; D gene: TRBD2; clone size: -; J gene: TRBJ2-1; CDR3 DNA: TGTGCCAGCAGTTCCGGCGGGAGCTCCTACAATGAGCAGTTCTTC; CDR3 protein: CASSSGGSSYNEQFF
V gene: TRBV7-2; D gene: -; clone size: -; J gene: TRBJ2-1; CDR3 DNA: TGTGCCAGCAGCTGGGAGGTTGAGCAGTTCTTC; CDR3 protein: CASSWEVEQFF
V gene: TRBV5-1; D gene: TRBD1; clone size: -; J gene: TRBJ1-2; CDR3 DNA: TGCGCCAGCAGCTTGGGACAGGGGTCTGGCTACACCTTC; CDR3 protein: CASSLGQGSGYTF
V gene: TRBV27; D gene: -; clone size: few; J gene: TRBJ2-3; CDR3 DNA: TGTGCCAGCAGTTTTGCTGTGGGGAGGCGGACAGATACGCAGTATTTT; CDR3 protein: CASSFAVGRRTDTQYF
V gene: TRBV11-3; D gene: -; clone size: -; J gene: TRBJ2-7; CDR3 DNA: TGTGCCAGCAGCAAAACAGGAGCACAAACCTCCTACGAGCAGTACTTC; CDR3 protein: CASSKTGAQTSYEQYF
V gene: TRBV6-5; D gene: -; clone size: -; J gene: TRBJ1-4; CDR3 DNA: TGTGCCAGCAACTTGGACGGACTAAATGAAAAACTGTTTTTT; CDR3 protein: CASNLDGLNEKLFF
V gene: TRBV27; D gene: TRBD1; clone size: -; J gene: TRBJ2-3; CDR3 DNA: TGTGCCAGCAGTGGGACAGTAGGCACAGATACGCAGTATTTT; CDR3 protein: CASSGTVGTDTQYF
V gene: TRBV3-1/TRBV3-2; D gene: TRBD2; clone size: -; J gene: TRBJ2-3; CDR3 DNA: TGTGCCAGCAGACTTACTAGCGGACTCACAGATACGCAGTATTTT; CDR3 protein: CASRLTSGLTDTQYF
V gene: TRBV5-5; D gene: TRBD2; clone size: once; J gene: TRBJ2-5; CDR3 DNA: TGTGCCAGCAGCTACAGACTAGCGGGGATCCAAGAGACCCAGTACTTC; CDR3 protein: CASSYRLAGIQETQYF
V gene: TRBV11-2; D gene: -; clone size: -; J gene: TRBJ2-3; CDR3 DNA: TGTGCCAGCAGCTTAGATCCCAGGGTTAGCACAGATACGCAGTATTTT; CDR3 protein: CASSLDPRVSTDTQYF
V gene: TRBV10-3; D gene: -; clone size: -; J gene: TRBJ1-3; CDR3 DNA: TGTGCCATCAGTGGGTCTGGGCTTGCTGGAAACACCATATATTTT; CDR3 protein: CAISGSGLAGNTIYF
V gene: TRBV4-2; D gene: -; clone size: -; J gene: TRBJ2-1; CDR3 DNA: TGTGCCAGCAGCCAAGATCTTGCGGCCTCTAATGAGCAGTTCTTC; CDR3 protein: CASSQDLAASNEQFF
V gene: TRBV27; D gene: -; clone size: -; J gene: TRBJ1-1; CDR3 DNA: TGTGCCAGCAGGGGACTTTTTGCCCTGGACACTGAAGCTTTCTTT; CDR3 protein: CASRGLFALDTEAFF
V gene: TRBV28; D gene: TRBD2; clone size: -; J gene: TRBJ2-7; CDR3 DNA: TGTGCCAGCAGGCCCCTGGTAGCGGGAGTGAAAGAGCAGTACTTC; CDR3 protein: CASRPLVAGVKEQYF
V gene: TRBV2; D gene: TRBD2; clone size: -; J gene: TRBJ2-7; CDR3 DNA: TGTGCCAGCAGTGAGGGAGGGGTTTTTTATGACGAGCAGTACTTC; CDR3 protein: CASSEGGVFYDEQYF
V gene: TRBV6-5; D gene: -; clone size: -; J gene: TRBJ1-5; CDR3 DNA: TGTGCCAGCAGGCGGGACGGCAATCAGCCCCAGCATTTT; CDR3 protein: CASRRDGNQPQHF
V gene: TRBV7-2; D gene: TRBD1; clone size: once; J gene: TRBJ1-1; CDR3 DNA: TGTGCCAGCAGACAGGGGCACACTGAAGCTTTCTTT; CDR3 protein: CASRQGHTEAFF
V gene: TRBV7-9; D gene: TRBD2; clone size: -; J gene: TRBJ2-1; CDR3 DNA: TGTGCCAGCCTTTCCGGACTAGCGGGAGGTGCTGAGCAGTTCTTC; CDR3 protein: CASLSGLAGGAEQFF
V gene: TRBV21-1; D gene: -; clone size: -; J gene: TRBJ1-5; CDR3 DNA: TGTGCCAGCAGCGACAGTTCATATAGCAATCAGCCCCAGCATTTT; CDR3 protein: CASSDSSYSNQPQHF
V gene: TRBV5-1; D gene: TRBD1; clone size: -; J gene: TRBJ2-7; CDR3 DNA: TGCGCCAGCAGCTATTCCGGGACAGAGGGCTACGAGCAGTACTTC; CDR3 protein: CASSYSGTEGYEQYF
V gene: TRBV7-9; D gene: -; clone size: few; J gene: TRBJ1-4; CDR3 DNA: TGTGCCAGCAGCTTAACAGCCGGGGGAAATGAAAAACTGTTTTTT; CDR3 protein: CASSLTAGGNEKLFF
V gene: TRBV19; D gene: TRBD1; clone size: few; J gene: TRBJ1-1; CDR3 DNA: TGTGCCAGTAGTAAGGGACAGGGGAGGGGTGCCACTGAAGCTTTCTTT; CDR3 protein: CASSKGQGRGATEAFF
V gene: TRBV2; D gene: TRBD2; clone size: once; J gene: TRBJ2-3; CDR3 DNA: TGTGCCGCCAAGGGGCAGGGAGCGGGAGAGGATACGCAGTATTTT; CDR3 protein: CAAKGQGAGEDTQYF
V gene: TRBV6-5; D gene: TRBD1; clone size: few; J gene: TRBJ2-5; CDR3 DNA: TGTGCCAGCACCTGGCAGGGGGCGCGAGAGACCCAGTACTTC; CDR3 protein: CASTWQGARETQYF
V gene: TRBV18; D gene: -; clone size: once; J gene: TRBJ2-1; CDR3 DNA: TGTGCCAGCTCACTTCTAAACAATGAGCAGTTCTTC; CDR3 protein: CASSLLNNEQFF
V gene: TRBV29-1; D gene: -; clone size: -; J gene: TRBJ1-2; CDR3 DNA: TGCAGCGTTGGGCAGTATGGCTACACCTTC; CDR3 protein: CSVGQYGYTF
V gene: TRBV6-6; D gene: TRBD2; clone size: -; J gene: TRBJ2-2; CDR3 DNA: TGTGCCAGCAGTTACGACGGGGGGGGCACCGGGGAGCTGTTTTTT; CDR3 protein: CASSYDGGGTGELFF
V gene: TRBV28; D gene: -; clone size: few; J gene: TRBJ2-7; CDR3 DNA: TGTGCCAGCTTGAGGAGCGGCGCGACCTACGAGCAGTACTTC; CDR3 protein: CASLRSGATYEQYF
V gene: TRBV2; D gene: -; clone size: -; J gene: TRBJ1-2; CDR3 DNA: TGTGCCAGCAGGACAGAGTTTATAGCCTTC; CDR3 protein: CASRTEFIAF
V gene: TRBV10-3; D gene: TRBD1; clone size: -; J gene: TRBJ1-4; CDR3 DNA: TGTGCCATCAGTGAGTCGACAGGGATAGACGAAAAACTGTTTTTT; CDR3 protein: CAISESTGIDEKLFF
V gene: TRBV5-6; D gene: -; clone size: -; J gene: TRBJ1-4; CDR3 DNA: TGTGCCAGCAGCTTGGTCCAGGGAAGTAATGAAAAACTGTTTTTT; CDR3 protein: CASSLVQGSNEKLFF